These T cell receptor beta chains were read from a single sample in a study of response to subunit inactivated influenza vaccine. One entry per CDR3 protein, called by TCRdb with MiXCR from the RT-PCR reads. The sample shows under 750,000 distinct CDR3 sequences, approximately 10% of them seen only once. The sample here was PBMCs from blood, taken on the day of vaccination. These receptors came from a man aged 50 to 60 who received an inactivated influenza vaccine. The CDR3 runs from the conserved cysteine through the conserved F or W. D genes are given only for firm matches. Rows may omit the clone size; those that give it use once, few, many or a size class.

clone_size: NA
d_call: NA
v_call: TRBV27
cdr3_length: 13
j_call: TRBJ2-5
cdr3_nt: TGTGCCAGCAGTTTTGCCCCACAAGAGACCCAGTACTTC
cdr3_aa: CASSFAPQETQYF

clone_size: few
d_call: NA
v_call: TRBV20-1
cdr3_length: 14
j_call: TRBJ1-1
cdr3_nt: TGCAGTGCTAGAGCTGGGGGGATTAACACTGAAGCTTTCTTT
cdr3_aa: CSARAGGINTEAFF

clone_size: few
d_call: TRBD1
v_call: TRBV6-2/TRBV6-3
cdr3_length: 12
j_call: TRBJ2-5
cdr3_nt: TGTGCCACAGGGGGCTCTAAGGAGACCCAGTACTTC
cdr3_aa: CATGGSKETQYF

clone_size: NA
d_call: TRBD1
v_call: TRBV27
cdr3_length: 16
j_call: TRBJ2-5
cdr3_nt: TGTGCCAGCAGTCACCCCTCCGGGACAGGGCCAGGGACCCAGTACTTC
cdr3_aa: CASSHPSGTGPGTQYF

clone_size: NA
d_call: TRBD2
v_call: TRBV2
cdr3_length: 14
j_call: TRBJ2-3
cdr3_nt: TGTGCCAGCAGTGAAATCTTAGCGGGAGATACGCAGTATTTT
cdr3_aa: CASSEILAGDTQYF

clone_size: NA
d_call: NA
v_call: TRBV4-1
cdr3_length: 14
j_call: TRBJ2-7
cdr3_nt: TGCGCCAGCAGCCAGTACCGAACGGCCTACGAGCAGTACTTC
cdr3_aa: CASSQYRTAYEQYF

clone_size: NA
d_call: NA
v_call: TRBV14
cdr3_length: 13
j_call: TRBJ2-1
cdr3_nt: TGTGCCAGCAGCCAAGATCGGCTAGTTGTTCAGTTCTTC
cdr3_aa: CASSQDRLVVQFF

clone_size: many
d_call: NA
v_call: TRBV6-2/TRBV6-3
cdr3_length: 12
j_call: TRBJ2-3
cdr3_nt: TGTGCCAGCAGTACTTTCACAGATACGCAGTATTTT
cdr3_aa: CASSTFTDTQYF

clone_size: few
d_call: NA
v_call: TRBV20-1
cdr3_length: 12
j_call: TRBJ2-3
cdr3_nt: TGCAGTGCTAGGCCCACCACAGATACGCAGTATTTT
cdr3_aa: CSARPTTDTQYF

clone_size: many
d_call: NA
v_call: TRBV3-1
cdr3_length: 14
j_call: TRBJ1-1
cdr3_nt: TGTGCCAGCAGCCAAAACCGGCAGGGCAGATCAGCTTTCTTT
cdr3_aa: CASSQNRQGRSAFF

clone_size: NA
d_call: TRBD1
v_call: TRBV6-5
cdr3_length: 15
j_call: TRBJ2-7
cdr3_nt: TGTGCCAGCAGTTACTCAAACAGGGGGAGCTACGAGCAGTACTTC
cdr3_aa: CASSYSNRGSYEQYF